One sample yielded the 26 T cell receptor beta chains listed below, sequenced in a study of blood T cell repertoires in COVID-19. Measured with immunoSEQ multiplex PCR; TCRdb has only the in-frame clones, and not every one. The table shows approximately 350,000 clones, with under 85% occurring only once. Sequencing used PBMCs or T cells enriched from blood (not recorded which). These receptors were collected from a woman between 50 and 59 years old who had recovered from COVID-19.

The CDR3 nucleotides are TGTGCCAGCAGCTTTCGGAGCAGGGCGGAAGCCGGGGAGCAGTACTTC. Its protein is CASSFRSRAEAGEQYF. This chain uses TRBV13 with TRBJ2-7; D perhaps matches TRBD1 (5 bases). The V and J ends lost 3 bases and 7 bases respectively, with 22 bases between them. This CDR3 is built from 16 residues. Germline CDR1 and CDR2: PRHDT and FYEKMQ (reference sequence).

The J gene is TRBJ1-2, the V gene TRBV6-5; no clear D. V lost 7 bases, J lost 8 bases, and 11 bases lay in between. The CDR3 is 11 amino acids. Germline lookup yields CDR1 MNHEY and CDR2 SVGAGI. The DNA of the CDR3 is TGTGCCAGCATGGAGGGAGGAGGCTACACCTTC. Protein: CASMEGGGYTF.

The V gene is TRBV5-1, the J gene TRBJ2-1, with 8 bases matching TRBD2. Germline V lookup: CDR1 SGHRS, CDR2 YFSETQ. CDR3 length: 16 residues. V was clipped by 2 bases and J by 5 bases; unmatched bases: 9. CDR3 nucleotide sequence: TGCGCCAGCAGCTTACCCGGACTAGCTTCCCACAATGAGCAGTTCTTC. Its protein is CASSLPGLASHNEQFF. Looking up the rest from reference TRBV5-1 and TRBJ2-1 gives the full variable domain: KAGVTQTPRYLIKTRGQQVTLSCSPISGHRSVSWYQQTPGQGLQFLFEYFSETQRNKGNFPGRFSGRQFSNSRSEMNVSTLELGDSALYLCASSLPGLASHNEQFFGPGTRLTVL.

The chain has TRBV6-5 and TRBJ1-1; 9 bases agree with TRBD1. Looked up from germline, CDR1 is MNHEY and CDR2 is SVGAGI. Trimming removed 2 bases from V and 0 bases from J; junction bases left unmatched: 1. The CDR3 is 15 amino acids. This chain's CDR3 is CASSYGTGMNTEAFF. The DNA for the CDR3 is TGTGCCAGCAGTTACGGGACAGGGATGAACACTGAAGCTTTCTTT.

The chain couples TRBV10-2 to TRBJ2-3; no firm D call. The germline gives CDR1 WSHSY, CDR2 SAAADI. Trimming left V 2 bases short and J 2 bases short, with 11 bases between. The CDR3 spans 15 residues. The CDR3, as DNA: TGCGCCAGCAGTGAGGTGGGCAGAAACACAGATACGCAGTATTTT. Its translation: CASSEVGRNTDTQYF.

V and J are TRBV6-2 or TRBV6-3 and TRBJ1-2; 9 bases line up with TRBD1. The CDR3 consists of 17 residues. The trim removed 2 bases at V and 2 bases at J, leaving 9 bases unmatched. Germline V gene data show CDR1 as MNHEY and CDR2 as SVGEGT. The CDR3 DNA follows: TGTGCCAGCAGTTACCCGAGACAGGGGGGGATGAACTATGGCTACACCTTC. This codes for CASSYPRQGGMNYGYTF.

The chain combines TRBV6-5 with TRBJ2-7; TRBD2 agrees at 7 bases. CDR3 length: 14 amino acids. Germline-derived CDR1 and CDR2 are MNHEY and SVGAGI. J lost 0 bases, V lost 10 bases, and 9 bases had no gene match. In DNA, the CDR3 is TGTGCCACCCAGCGGGGCTTTAGCTCCTACGAGCAGTACTTC. Its protein is CATQRGFSSYEQYF.

This rearrangement joins TRBV19 to TRBJ1-5; 7 bases fit TRBD1. Losses at the gene ends were 4 bases for V and 5 bases for J; bases not matched to a gene: 8. This CDR3 contains 15 residues. Germline loops: CDR1 LNHDA, CDR2 SQIVND (reference sequence). This chain's CDR3 is CASSTPRGLDQPQHF. Here the CDR3 DNA reads TGTGCCAGTAGTACCCCAAGGGGGCTTGATCAGCCCCAGCATTTT. The variable domain in full, with the rest retrieved from reference TRBV19 and TRBJ1-5, is DGGITQSPKYLFRKEGQNVTLSCEQNLNHDAMYWYRQDPGQGLRLIYYSQIVNDFQKGDIAEGYSVSREKKESFPLTVTSAQKNPTAFYLCASSTPRGLDQPQHFGDGTRLSIL.

The chain joins TRBV5-6 to TRBJ2-5, with TRBD1 matching over 8 bases. The CDR3 sequence is 14 residues long. Germline CDR1 and CDR2: SGHDT and YYEEEE. The trim removed 0 bases at V and 5 bases at J, leaving 3 bases unmatched. The CDR3 DNA reads TGTGCCAGCAGCTTGGGGGACAGGCGGGAGACCCAGTACTTC. Amino acid sequence: CASSLGDRRETQYF.

This sequence joins TRBV3-1 (or the pseudogene TRBV3-2) and TRBJ2-2; perhaps TRBD1 as D (5 bases). The CDR3 extends over 14 amino acids. The germline V and J ends were trimmed by 6 bases and 5 bases, with 13 bases remaining between them. Germline assignment: CDR1 LGHDT and CDR2 YNNKEL (reference sequence). In DNA, the CDR3 is TGTGCCAGCAGATTCGCCCAGGGTACCGGGGAGCTGTTTTTT. It specifies CASRFAQGTGELFF.

The sample holds a few counts of this clone. CDR3 sequence: CASEDIQGATEAFF. The CDR3, as DNA: TGTGCCAGTGAAGACATCCAGGGGGCCACCGAAGCTTTCTTT. V and J are TRBV19 and TRBJ1-1, with 8 positions matching TRBD1. CDR3 length: 14 residues. Trimming at V came to 8 bases and at J to 8 bases, leaving 13 bases not matched to a gene. Germline CDR1 LNHDA, CDR2 SQIVND (reference sequence).

The chain employs TRBV5-6 and TRBJ2-1; TRBD2 aligns across 16 bases. In germline, CDR1 is SGHDT, CDR2 YYEEEE. J was trimmed by 6 bases and V by 0 bases; bases with no gene match: 3. This CDR3 region has 17 residues. In DNA form, the CDR3 reads TGTGCCAGCAGCTTGGCCGGGACTAGCGGGGGGGCCAATGAGCAGTTCTTC. Translated: CASSLAGTSGGANEQFF.

This chain connects TRBV11-3 to TRBJ2-7; D is perhaps TRBD1 (6 bases). The CDR3 consists of 14 residues. From germline, CDR1 is SGHNT and CDR2 YENEEA. Trimming pared 4 bases from V and 0 bases from J, leaving 10 bases between. The CDR3 region has the DNA TGTGCCAGCAGCTCCGGACAGCACTCCTACGAGCAGTACTTC. This sequence encodes CASSSGQHSYEQYF.

The J gene is TRBJ1-1, the V gene TRBV18, with TRBD1 matching 10 bases. This CDR3 has 16 amino acids. J lost 0 bases, V lost 3 bases, and 4 bases had no gene match. The germline V gene has CDR1 KGHSH and CDR2 LQKENI. The CDR3 sequence: CASSPRDRGLNTEAFF. The DNA of the CDR3 is TGTGCCAGCTCACCCCGGGACAGGGGACTGAACACTGAAGCTTTCTTT.

The chain joins TRBV2 to TRBJ1-2, with 7 bases lining up with TRBD1. Trimming at V came to 7 bases and at J to 3 bases, leaving 8 bases not matched to a gene. The CDR3 is 14 residues long. Germline V gene lookup returns CDR1 SNHLY and CDR2 FYNNEI. The CDR3: CASNPQGTYYGYTF. Written as DNA, the CDR3 is TGTGCCAGCAACCCACAGGGGACGTACTATGGCTACACCTTC.

The CDR3 DNA reads TGTGCCAGCAGTTACCGGGGGACTAACACTGAAGCTTTCTTT. Protein sequence: CASSYRGTNTEAFF. The chain combines TRBV6-5 with TRBJ1-1; D perhaps matches TRBD1 (5 bases). V lost 2 bases, J lost 2 bases, and 9 bases lay in between. The germline gives CDR1 MNHEY, CDR2 SVGAGI. The CDR3 loop spans 14 amino acids.

This clone was detected only once. The rearrangement joins TRBV6-5 to TRBJ1-2; TRBD1 matches 9 bases. This CDR3 contains 14 residues. After removal of 8 bases from V and 3 bases from J, the junction contained 7 bases not matched to a gene. Germline V gives CDR1 MNHEY, CDR2 SVGAGI. For the CDR3, the DNA is TGTGCCAGCGTTAGAAGGACAGGGGACTATGGCTACACCTTC. This gives the protein CASVRRTGDYGYTF.

This sequence joins TRBV10-3 and TRBJ1-2, with a possible D match to TRBD1 (5 bases). Germline loops: CDR1 ENHRY, CDR2 SYGVKD. V was clipped by 2 bases and J by 7 bases, with 11 bases between them. This CDR3 comprises 13 residues. CDR3 DNA: TGTGCCATCAGTGAGATTCAGGGCGGTGGCTACACCTTC. Amino acids: CAISEIQGGGYTF.

CDR3 residues: CASSQDQVRRGSPLHF. The CDR3 region has the DNA TGTGCCAGCAGCCAAGATCAGGTTAGGCGGGGGTCACCCCTCCACTTT. This rearrangement joins TRBV14 to TRBJ1-6, with D perhaps matching TRBD1 (5 bases). The CDR3 is 16 amino acids. With 0 bases removed from V and 10 bases from J, the gap between germline ends came to 16 bases. Germline loops: CDR1 SGHDN, CDR2 FVKESK.

In this sample, this clone turned up once. The rearrangement uses TRBV3-1 (or the pseudogene TRBV3-2) and TRBJ2-7, with D uncertain. The length of the CDR3 is 14 residues. CDR1 and CDR2 from the germline V gene are LGHDT and YNNKEL (reference sequence). V lost 1 base to trimming and J lost 2 bases, with 9 bases between them. CDR3 coding DNA: TGTGCCAGCAGCCAAGTGCTAGAAGCCTACGAGCAGTACTTC. Protein product: CASSQVLEAYEQYF.

In DNA, the CDR3 is TGTGCCAGCAGCTTAGCGGGCAGGGACACTGAAGCTTTCTTT. Protein sequence: CASSLAGRDTEAFF. The gene calls are TRBV7-8 and TRBJ1-1, with TRBD1 as a possible D gene (5 bases). Deletions cut 0 bases from V and 3 bases from J, with 8 bases between. The CDR3 has 14 amino acids. Germline CDR1 is SGHVS and CDR2 is FQNEAQ. The full variable domain, in which reference TRBV7-8 and TRBJ1-1 provide the parts outside the CDR3, is GAGVSQSPRYKVAKRGQDVALRCDPISGHVSLFWYQQALGQGPEFLTYFQNEAQLDKSGLPSDRFFAERPEGSVSTLKIQRTQQEDSAVYLCASSLAGRDTEAFFGQGTRLTVV.

The chain couples TRBV11-2 to TRBJ1-1; D is perhaps TRBD1 (6 bases). Trimming cost V 5 bases and J 3 bases, with 13 bases left between them. Looked up from germline, CDR1 is SGHAT and CDR2 is FQNNGV. The CDR3 loop spans 14 amino acids. Written as DNA, the CDR3 is TGTGCCAGCAGCCCCTCAGGGGCCGACACTGAAGCTTTCTTT. It specifies CASSPSGADTEAFF.

The chain carries TRBV3-1 (or the pseudogene TRBV3-2) and TRBJ1-2, with 8 bases that match TRBD1. Germline CDR1 LGHDT, CDR2 YNNKEL (reference sequence). Unmatched junction bases numbered 2, after V lost 1 base and J lost 7 bases. The CDR3 extends over 13 amino acids. The DNA of the CDR3 is TGTGCCAGCAGCCAAGGGACAGGGCCTGGCTACACCTTC. Encoded protein: CASSQGTGPGYTF.

The rearrangement joins TRBV27 to TRBJ2-7; TRBD2 agrees at 12 bases. The germline V gene has CDR1 MNHEY and CDR2 SMNVEV (reference sequence). V dropped 5 bases and J dropped 2; count of bases not matched to a gene: 7. The CDR3 contains 16 residues. CDR3: CASSPSGRAGAYEQYF. The CDR3 nucleotides read TGTGCCAGCAGTCCTAGCGGGAGGGCGGGGGCCTACGAGCAGTACTTC.

J is TRBJ1-2 and V is TRBV6-2 or TRBV6-3; the match to TRBD1 covers 7 bases. Germline CDR1 is MNHEY and CDR2 is SVGEGT. Trimming at V came to 0 bases and at J to 4 bases, leaving 11 bases not matched to a gene. There are 17 residues in the CDR3. The CDR3, as DNA: TGTGCCAGCAGTTACTCCGCTCGGGACAGTTGGGGCTATGGCTACACCTTC. Translated: CASSYSARDSWGYGYTF.

The V and J genes are TRBV19 and TRBJ1-3, with D perhaps TRBD1 (5 bases). CDR1 and CDR2 from the germline V gene are LNHDA and SQIVND (reference sequence). There are 16 residues in the CDR3. V lost 7 bases, J lost 2 bases, and 18 bases lay in between. CDR3 loop: CASTLGRGVAGNTIYF. In DNA, the CDR3 is TGTGCCAGTACACTGGGGCGGGGAGTCGCTGGAAACACCATATATTTT.